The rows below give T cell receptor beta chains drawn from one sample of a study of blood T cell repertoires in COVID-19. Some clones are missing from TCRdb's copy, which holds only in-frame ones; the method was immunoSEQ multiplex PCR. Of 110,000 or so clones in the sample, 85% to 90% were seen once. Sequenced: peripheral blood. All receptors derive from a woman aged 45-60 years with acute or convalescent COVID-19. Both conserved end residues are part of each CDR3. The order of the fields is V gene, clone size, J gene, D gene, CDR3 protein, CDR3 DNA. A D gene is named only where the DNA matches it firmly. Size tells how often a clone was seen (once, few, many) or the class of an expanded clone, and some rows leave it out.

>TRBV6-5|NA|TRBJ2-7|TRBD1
CASTPRTGAYEQYF
TGTGCCAGCACCCCTCGGACAGGGGCCTACGAGCAGTACTTC
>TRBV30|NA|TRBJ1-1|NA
CAWTGVYTEAFF
TGTGCCTGGACAGGGGTTTACACTGAAGCTTTCTTT
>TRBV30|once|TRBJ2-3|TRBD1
CAWNPGQGGDTQYF
TGTGCCTGGAATCCGGGACAGGGGGGGGATACGCAGTATTTT
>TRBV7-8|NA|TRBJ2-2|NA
CASSLDSQWSGELFF
TGTGCCAGCAGCTTAGACAGTCAATGGTCCGGGGAGCTGTTTTTT
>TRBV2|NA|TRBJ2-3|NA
CASRGGTSQYF
TGTGCCAGCAGGGGGGGTACGTCGCAGTATTTT
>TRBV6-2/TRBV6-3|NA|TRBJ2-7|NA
CASSFQGEAYEQYF
TGTGCCAGCAGTTTCCAAGGGGAGGCCTACGAGCAGTACTTC
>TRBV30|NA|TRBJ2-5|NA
CAWSVLGGAKETQYF
TGTGCCTGGAGTGTACTTGGGGGGGCGAAAGAGACCCAGTACTTC
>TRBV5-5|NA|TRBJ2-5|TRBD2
CASSSLAGGGGETQYF
TGTGCCAGCAGCTCGTTAGCGGGTGGGGGTGGAGAGACCCAGTACTTC
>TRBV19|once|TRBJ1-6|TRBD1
CASSTGQGYSPLHF
TGTGCCAGTAGTACAGGACAGGGATACTCACCCCTCCACTTT
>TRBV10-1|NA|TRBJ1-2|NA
CASSDFRGNYGYTF
TGCGCCAGCAGTGACTTCAGGGGTAACTATGGCTACACCTTC
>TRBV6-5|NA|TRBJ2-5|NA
CASSLDTFQYF
TGTGCCAGCAGTTTGGACACTTTCCAGTACTTC
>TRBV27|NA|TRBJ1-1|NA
CASYGRTEAFF
TGTGCCAGTTATGGGAGGACTGAAGCTTTCTTT
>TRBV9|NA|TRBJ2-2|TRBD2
CASSVLAGGNTGELFF
TGTGCCAGCAGCGTACTAGCGGGGGGGAACACCGGGGAGCTGTTTTTT
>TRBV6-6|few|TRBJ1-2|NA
CASSYRDYGYTF
TGTGCCAGCAGTTACCGGGACTATGGCTACACCTTC
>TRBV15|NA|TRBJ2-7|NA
CATSREKSSYEQYF
TGTGCCACCAGCAGAGAGAAGAGCTCCTACGAGCAGTACTTC
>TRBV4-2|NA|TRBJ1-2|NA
CASSREGYDYGYTF
TGTGCCAGCAGCCGGGAGGGCTACGACTATGGCTACACCTTC
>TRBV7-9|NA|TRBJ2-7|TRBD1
CASSLMGQGAYEQYF
TGTGCCAGCAGCTTAATGGGACAGGGGGCTTACGAGCAGTACTTC
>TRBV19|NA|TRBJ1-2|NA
CASSQGPLGGYTF
TGTGCCAGCTCACAGGGTCCGCTAGGAGGCTACACCTTC
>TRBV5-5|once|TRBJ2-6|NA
CASSLTVNSGANVLTF
TGTGCCAGCAGCCTGACAGTTAACTCTGGGGCCAACGTCCTGACTTTC
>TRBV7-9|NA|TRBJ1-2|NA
CASSLARDFSWGYTF
TGTGCCAGCAGCTTAGCGCGGGACTTCTCCTGGGGCTACACCTTC
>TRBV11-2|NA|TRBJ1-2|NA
CASSLDSGANYGYTF
TGTGCCAGCAGCTTAGATTCCGGAGCTAACTATGGCTACACCTTC
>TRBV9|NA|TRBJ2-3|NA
CASSGEGGGTPTDTQYF
TGTGCCAGCAGCGGAGAAGGGGGCGGGACTCCCACAGATACGCAGTATTTT
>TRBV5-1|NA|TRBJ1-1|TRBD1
CASSPGQGALWIF
TGCGCCAGCAGCCCGGGACAGGGGGCCCTTTGGATCTTT
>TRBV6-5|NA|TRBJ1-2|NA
CASSYSHPNYGYTF
TGTGCCAGCAGTTACTCCCATCCTAACTATGGCTACACCTTC
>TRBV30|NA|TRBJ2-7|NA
CAWRGGSYEQYF
TGTGCCTGGAGGGGAGGAAGCTACGAGCAGTACTTC
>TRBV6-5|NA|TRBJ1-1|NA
CASTRQEENTEAFF
TGTGCCAGCACTAGACAGGAGGAGAACACTGAAGCTTTCTTT
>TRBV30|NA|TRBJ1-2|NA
CAWSATLAGYGYTF
TGTGCCTGGAGTGCCACCCTGGCGGGCTATGGCTACACCTTC
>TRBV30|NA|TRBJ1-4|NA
CAWKWGGREKLFF
TGTGCCTGGAAGTGGGGGGGCCGTGAAAAACTGTTTTTT
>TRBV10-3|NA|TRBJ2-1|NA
CAITSGPSNEQFF
TGTGCCATCACCAGCGGACCTAGCAATGAGCAGTTCTTC
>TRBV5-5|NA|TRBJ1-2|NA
CASSLADGEMDGYTF
TGTGCCAGCAGCTTGGCAGACGGGGAGATGGATGGCTACACCTTC
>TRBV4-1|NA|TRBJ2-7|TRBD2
CASSQLAGGPYEQYF
TGCGCCAGCAGCCAACTAGCGGGAGGGCCTTACGAGCAGTACTTC
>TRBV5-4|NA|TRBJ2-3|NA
CASSLGGIEADTQYF
TGTGCCAGCAGCTTGGGCGGGATCGAGGCAGATACGCAGTATTTT